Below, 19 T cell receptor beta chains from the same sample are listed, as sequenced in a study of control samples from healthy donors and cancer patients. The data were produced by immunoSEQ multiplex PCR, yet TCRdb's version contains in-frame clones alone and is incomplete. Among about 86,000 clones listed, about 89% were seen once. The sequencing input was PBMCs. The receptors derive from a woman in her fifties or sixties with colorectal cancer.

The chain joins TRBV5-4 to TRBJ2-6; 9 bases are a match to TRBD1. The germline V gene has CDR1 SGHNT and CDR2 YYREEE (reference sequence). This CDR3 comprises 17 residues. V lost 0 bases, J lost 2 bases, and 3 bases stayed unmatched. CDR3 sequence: CASSLGQGGAGANVLTF. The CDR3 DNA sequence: TGTGCCAGCAGCTTGGGACAGGGGGGGGCTGGGGCCAACGTCCTGACTTTC.

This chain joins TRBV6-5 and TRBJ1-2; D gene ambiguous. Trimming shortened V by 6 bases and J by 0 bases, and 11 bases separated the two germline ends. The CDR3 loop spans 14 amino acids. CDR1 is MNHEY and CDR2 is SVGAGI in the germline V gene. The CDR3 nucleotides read TGTGCCAGCAGGTTAACAGCTTCTAACTATGGCTACACCTTC. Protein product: CASRLTASNYGYTF.

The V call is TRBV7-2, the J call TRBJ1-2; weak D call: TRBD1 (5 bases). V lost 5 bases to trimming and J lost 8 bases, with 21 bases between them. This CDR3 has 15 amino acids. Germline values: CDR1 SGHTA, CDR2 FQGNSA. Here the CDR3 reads CASSLNIRQPWGYTF. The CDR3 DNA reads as TGTGCCAGCAGCCTAAATATCCGACAGCCTTGGGGCTACACCTTC.

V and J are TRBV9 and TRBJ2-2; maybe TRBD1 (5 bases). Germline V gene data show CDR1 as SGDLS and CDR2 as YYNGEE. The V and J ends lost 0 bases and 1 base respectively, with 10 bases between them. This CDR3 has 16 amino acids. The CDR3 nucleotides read TGTGCCAGCAGCGTAGTAGGGGCGGAGAACACCGGGGAGCTGTTTTTT. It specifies CASSVVGAENTGELFF.

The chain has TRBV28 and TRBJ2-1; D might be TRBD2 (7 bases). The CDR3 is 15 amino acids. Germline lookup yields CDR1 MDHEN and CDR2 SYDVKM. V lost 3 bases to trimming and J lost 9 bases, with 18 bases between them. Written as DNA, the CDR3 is TGTGCCAGCAGTTTGGGGGGGGCGCGTCTTACTGAGCAGTTCTTC. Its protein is CASSLGGARLTEQFF. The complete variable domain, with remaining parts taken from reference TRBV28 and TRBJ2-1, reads DVKVTQSSRYLVKRTGEKVFLECVQDMDHENMFWYRQDPGLGLRLIYFSYDVKMKEKGDIPEGYSVSREKKERFSLILESASTNQTSMYLCASSLGGARLTEQFFGPGTRLTVL.

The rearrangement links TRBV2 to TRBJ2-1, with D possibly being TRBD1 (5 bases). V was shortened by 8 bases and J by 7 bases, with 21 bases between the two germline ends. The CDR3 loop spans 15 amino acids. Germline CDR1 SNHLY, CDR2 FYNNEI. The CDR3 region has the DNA TGTGCCAGCGCCAACGAGGTAGGGGTTGGGAATGAGCAGTTCTTC. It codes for CASANEVGVGNEQFF.

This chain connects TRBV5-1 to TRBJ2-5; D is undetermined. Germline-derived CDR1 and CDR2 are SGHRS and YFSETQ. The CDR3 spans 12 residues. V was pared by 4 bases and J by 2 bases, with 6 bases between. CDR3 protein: CASSRQQETQYF. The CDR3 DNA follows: TGCGCCAGCAGCCGGCAGCAAGAGACCCAGTACTTC.

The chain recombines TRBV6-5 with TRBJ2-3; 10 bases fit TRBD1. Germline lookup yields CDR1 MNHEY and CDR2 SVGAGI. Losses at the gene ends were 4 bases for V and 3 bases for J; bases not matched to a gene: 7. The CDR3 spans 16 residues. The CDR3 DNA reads TGTGCCAGCAGTTCCCCGACAGGGGGCATGACAGATACGCAGTATTTT. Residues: CASSSPTGGMTDTQYF.

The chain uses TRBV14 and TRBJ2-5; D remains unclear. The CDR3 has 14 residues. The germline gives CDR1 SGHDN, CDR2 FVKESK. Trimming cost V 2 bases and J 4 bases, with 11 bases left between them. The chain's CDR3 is CASSQFGIGETQYF. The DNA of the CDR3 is TGTGCCAGCAGCCAATTTGGGATCGGAGAGACCCAGTACTTC. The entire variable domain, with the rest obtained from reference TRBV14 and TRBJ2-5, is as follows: EAGVTQFPSHSVIEKGQTVTLRCDPISGHDNLYWYRRVMGKEIKFLLHFVKESKQDESGMPNNRFLAERTGGTYSTLKVQPAELEDSGVYFCASSQFGIGETQYFGPGTRLLVL.

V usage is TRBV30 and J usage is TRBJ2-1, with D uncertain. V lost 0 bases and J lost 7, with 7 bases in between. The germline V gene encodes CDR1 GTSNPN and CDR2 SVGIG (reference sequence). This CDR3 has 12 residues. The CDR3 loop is CAWSVVGNEQFF. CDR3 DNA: TGTGCCTGGAGTGTAGTAGGAAATGAGCAGTTCTTC.

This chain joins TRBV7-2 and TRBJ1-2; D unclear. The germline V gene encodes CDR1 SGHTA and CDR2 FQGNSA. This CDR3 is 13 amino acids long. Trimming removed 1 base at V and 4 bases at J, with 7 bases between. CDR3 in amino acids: CASSLGQSYGYTF. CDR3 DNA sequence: TGTGCCAGCAGCTTAGGGCAGTCCTATGGCTACACCTTC.

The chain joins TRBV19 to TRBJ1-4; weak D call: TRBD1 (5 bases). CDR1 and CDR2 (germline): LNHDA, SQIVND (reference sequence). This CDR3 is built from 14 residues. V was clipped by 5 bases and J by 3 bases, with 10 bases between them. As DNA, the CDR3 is TGTGCCAGTAGTCTCGGGACCCCTAATGAAAAACTGTTTTTT. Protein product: CASSLGTPNEKLFF. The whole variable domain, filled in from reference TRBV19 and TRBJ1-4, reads DGGITQSPKYLFRKEGQNVTLSCEQNLNHDAMYWYRQDPGQGLRLIYYSQIVNDFQKGDIAEGYSVSREKKESFPLTVTSAQKNPTAFYLCASSLGTPNEKLFFGSGTQLSVL.

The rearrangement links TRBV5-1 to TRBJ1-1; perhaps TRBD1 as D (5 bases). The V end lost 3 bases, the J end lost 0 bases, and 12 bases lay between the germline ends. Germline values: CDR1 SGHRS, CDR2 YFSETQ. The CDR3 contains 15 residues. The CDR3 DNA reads TGCGCCAGCAGCTATGGGACGGTCATGAACACTGAAGCTTTCTTT. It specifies CASSYGTVMNTEAFF.

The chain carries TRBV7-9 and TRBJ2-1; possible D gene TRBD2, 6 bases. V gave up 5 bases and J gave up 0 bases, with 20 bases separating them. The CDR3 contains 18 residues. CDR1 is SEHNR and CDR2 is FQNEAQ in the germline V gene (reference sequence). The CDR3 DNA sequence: TGTGCCAGCAGCATTCCAATTGGGACTTCTAGCTCCTACAATGAGCAGTTCTTC. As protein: CASSIPIGTSSSYNEQFF.

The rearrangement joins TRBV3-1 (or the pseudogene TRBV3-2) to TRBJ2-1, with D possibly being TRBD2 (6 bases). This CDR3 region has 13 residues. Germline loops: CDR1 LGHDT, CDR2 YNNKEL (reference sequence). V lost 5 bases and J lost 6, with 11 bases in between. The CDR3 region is CASSYGTRNEQFF. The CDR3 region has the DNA TGTGCCAGCAGCTACGGGACTCGCAATGAGCAGTTCTTC.

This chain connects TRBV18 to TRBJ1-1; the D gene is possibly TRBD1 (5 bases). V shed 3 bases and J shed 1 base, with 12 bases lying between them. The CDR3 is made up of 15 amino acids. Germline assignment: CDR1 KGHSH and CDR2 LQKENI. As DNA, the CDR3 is TGTGCCAGCTCACCCTTGACAGAGACGAACACTGAAGCTTTCTTT. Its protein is CASSPLTETNTEAFF.

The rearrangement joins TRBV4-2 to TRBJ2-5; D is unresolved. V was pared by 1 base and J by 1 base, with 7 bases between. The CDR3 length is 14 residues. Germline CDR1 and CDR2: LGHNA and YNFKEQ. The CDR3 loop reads CASSQVGRQETQYF. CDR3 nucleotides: TGTGCCAGCAGCCAAGTAGGGCGCCAAGAGACCCAGTACTTC.

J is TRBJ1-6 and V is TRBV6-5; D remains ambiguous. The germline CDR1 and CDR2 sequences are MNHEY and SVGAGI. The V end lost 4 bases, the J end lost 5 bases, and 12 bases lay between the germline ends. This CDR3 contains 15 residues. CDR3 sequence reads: CASSFNREDNSPLHF. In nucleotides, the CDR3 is TGTGCCAGCAGTTTCAACCGGGAGGATAATTCACCCCTCCACTTT.

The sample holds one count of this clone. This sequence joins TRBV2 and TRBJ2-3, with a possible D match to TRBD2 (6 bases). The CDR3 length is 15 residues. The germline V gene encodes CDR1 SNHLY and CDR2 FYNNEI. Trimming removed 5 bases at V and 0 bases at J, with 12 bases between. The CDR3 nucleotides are TGTGCCAGCAGTCGGGACTTCTCTAGCACAGATACGCAGTATTTT. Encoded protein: CASSRDFSSTDTQYF.